Each of the 20 T cell receptor beta chains below was sequenced from the same sample in a study of T cell clusters in autoimmune cytopenias. TRB rearrangements were amplified by touch-down multiplex PCR with mixed TRB-A/B primers. TCRdb re-called the multiplex PCR reads; one entry per CDR3 protein, DNA not given. In total, the table holds more than 3,000 distinct CDR3 sequences. TRB was amplified from 250 ng of peripheral blood genomic DNA per sample. In addition, the sample was reused for a study of T cell repertoires in aging, cancer and after chemotherapy.

Sequencing was done on a sample of peripheral blood. Receptors were obtained from a human donor in good health.

This clonotype is identified as medium-sized from frequency. The chain employs TRBV28 and TRBJ2-3. Germline V CDR1 and CDR2: MDHEN, SYDVKM. The CDR3 is made up of 15 amino acids. The CDR3 loop reads CASSSSGRYTDTQYF. Variable domain in full (rest from reference TRBV28 and TRBJ2-3): DVKVTQSSRYLVKRTGEKVFLECVQDMDHENMFWYRQDPGLGLRLIYFSYDVKMKEKGDIPEGYSVSREKKERFSLILESASTNQTSMYLCASSSSGRYTDTQYFGPGTRLTVL.

This chain uses TRBV7-2 with TRBJ2-1. The CDR3 totals 15 residues. Germline CDR1 reads SGHTA; CDR2 reads FQGNSA. CDR3 protein: CASSFSQSSYNEQFF.

This clonotype registers medium-sized (0.01 to 0.1%) by frequency. J is TRBJ2-1 and V is TRBV28; with no DNA, the TCRdb D assignment of TRBD1 cannot be verified. CDR1 and CDR2 from the germline V gene are MDHEN and SYDVKM. CDR3 length: 15 residues. The CDR3 spells CASTLRGQGLSEQFF.

The V gene is TRBV4-2, the J gene TRBJ2-3. The CDR3 covers 14 residues. CDR1 is LGHNA and CDR2 is YNFKEQ in the germline V gene. The CDR3 reads CASSLDIHTDTQYF.

J is TRBJ1-2 and V is TRBV27. CDR1 is MNHEY, CDR2 SMNVEV, per germline (reference sequence). The CDR3 is 12 amino acids. Here the CDR3 reads CASSGGDYGYTF.

V usage is TRBV28 and J usage is TRBJ1-1; the D call of TRBD1 rests on TCRdb alone, since no DNA is present to check it. The CDR3 sequence is 15 residues long. In germline, CDR1 is MDHEN, CDR2 SYDVKM. CDR3 amino acids: CASSSPGGDVWEAFF.

According to its frequency, this clonotype is medium-sized. This chain links TRBV6-5 with TRBJ2-6. Looked up from germline, CDR1 is MNHEY and CDR2 is SVGAGI. The CDR3 extends over 14 amino acids. The CDR3 protein is CASSYDVGANVLTF.

The chain carries TRBV19 and TRBJ2-1; TCRdb's D call of TRBD2 is untestable without DNA. Germline CDR1 reads LNHDA; CDR2 reads SQIVND (reference sequence). This CDR3 has 15 amino acids. The CDR3 region is CASSRLAGGYNEQFF.

The chain carries TRBV25-1 and TRBJ1-2. This CDR3 has 13 amino acids. The germline CDR1 and CDR2 sequences are MGHDK and SYGVNS. The CDR3 region is CASSAGVGYGYTF.

Judged by frequency, this clonotype is medium-sized. This chain uses TRBV11-3 with TRBJ2-7; with no DNA, the TCRdb D assignment of TRBD1 cannot be verified. Looked up from germline, CDR1 is SGHNT and CDR2 is YENEEA. The CDR3 extends over 15 amino acids. The CDR3 region is CASSRGGQEENEQYF.

The V call is TRBV12-3 or TRBV12-4, the J call TRBJ2-1; TCRdb reports TRBD2, a call that lacks DNA to check it against. This CDR3 spans 15 amino acids. The CDR3 sequence is CASIPGRAGYNEQFF.

The chain carries TRBV7-6 and TRBJ2-1; the TCRdb D gene call, TRBD1, has no DNA to confirm it. Germline V gene lookup returns CDR1 SGHVS and CDR2 FNYEAQ. The CDR3 is 12 residues long. The chain's CDR3 is CASTGRRDEQFF.

The chain is built from TRBV4-3 and TRBJ2-3; TCRdb calls TRBD1, which cannot be checked without DNA. The CDR3 length is 15 residues. Germline loops: CDR1 LGHNA, CDR2 YSLEER. This CDR3 reads CASSQRQALTDTQYF.

This clonotype registers large (0.1 to 1%) by frequency. The CDR3 reads CATSRVADTQYF. The rearrangement links TRBV15 to TRBJ2-3. The germline gives CDR1 LNHNV, CDR2 YYDKDF (reference sequence). This CDR3 region has 12 residues.

This clonotype is called medium-sized based on its frequency. The J gene is TRBJ2-7, the V gene TRBV18; the TCRdb D gene call, TRBD2, has no DNA to confirm it. The germline V gene encodes CDR1 KGHSH and CDR2 LQKENI. CDR3 length: 15 amino acids. CDR3 in amino acids: CASSPTSGEGYEQYF. Based on the CDR3 plus reference TRBV18 and TRBJ2-7, the full variable domain is NAGVMQNPRHLVRRRGQEARLRCSPMKGHSHVYWYRQLPEEGLKFMVYLQKENIIDESGMPKERFSAEFPKEGPSILRIQQVVRGDSAAYFCASSPTSGEGYEQYFGPGTRLTVT.

This clonotype ranks as large (0.1 to 1%) in terms of frequency. The rearrangement joins TRBV29-1 to TRBJ2-7; the D call from TCRdb, TRBD2, cannot be confirmed without DNA. The CDR3 contains 14 residues. CDR1 SQVTM and CDR2 ANQGSEA come from the germline V gene. The CDR3 here is CSVASGVSSYEQYF.

The CDR3 spells CASSPAPRTSGSPYNEQFF. V and J are TRBV18 and TRBJ2-1; the TCRdb call, TRBD2, lacks DNA for checking. CDR3 length: 19 amino acids. Germline CDR1 KGHSH, CDR2 LQKENI. The whole variable domain, filled in from reference TRBV18 and TRBJ2-1, reads NAGVMQNPRHLVRRRGQEARLRCSPMKGHSHVYWYRQLPEEGLKFMVYLQKENIIDESGMPKERFSAEFPKEGPSILRIQQVVRGDSAAYFCASSPAPRTSGSPYNEQFFGPGTRLTVL.

J is TRBJ2-7 and V is TRBV5-1; as DNA is missing, the TRBD1 call by TCRdb cannot be tested. Germline V gives CDR1 SGHRS, CDR2 YFSETQ. This CDR3 is built from 15 residues. CDR3 residues: CASSPGGGQGYEQYF.

This clonotype registers medium-sized by frequency. The V gene is TRBV6-5, the J gene TRBJ2-7; the D call of TRBD1 rests on TCRdb alone, since no DNA is present to check it. CDR3 length: 15 residues. Germline V CDR1 and CDR2: MNHEY, SVGAGI. CDR3 amino acids: CASRLLTGTGAEQYF.

This clonotype registers medium-sized by frequency. This chain uses TRBV27 with TRBJ2-2; without DNA, the TCRdb call of TRBD2 cannot be checked. Germline V gene lookup returns CDR1 MNHEY and CDR2 SMNVEV (reference sequence). The CDR3 consists of 16 residues. The CDR3 loop reads CASSLRGTMNTGELFF.